The clone carrying this T cell receptor beta chain was picked up a small number of times. Its antigen is undetermined. The sample is drawn from a study of cytomegalovirus exposure and HLA in healthy donors. Whole-study context: One earlier analysis, a look at about 179 million T cells, found some 120 million unique TCR beta sequences. Findings and caveats of the study: Excluded were some V segments that proved indistinguishable, including TRBV6-2 and TRBV6-3. In an earlier analysis, in roughly 580 donors, most V segments appeared productive either ~87% or ~30% of the time.

Vbeta (60) and Jbeta (13) primers were used in the PCR. Profiled with immunoSEQ multiplex PCR; TCRdb holds only in-frame clones, not every one. Among about 170,000 clones listed, roughly 80% were seen once. In germline, CDR1 is KGHSH, CDR2 LQKENI. This CDR3 has 15 residues. V shed 4 bases and J 0 bases; nucleotides not matched to a gene: 6. The chain employs TRBV18 and TRBJ2-7, with TRBD1 matching over 7 bases. The TCR sequence derives from a female donor in good health and CMV-seronegative. The specimen sequenced was PBMCs. CDR3 sequence (DNA): TGTGCCAGCTCACTGGGACAGTTGCTCTCCTACGAGCAGTACTTC. Amino acids: CASSLGQLLSYEQYF.